The 29 T cell receptor beta chains listed next were all sequenced from one sample in a study of technical replicates of blood from a handful of donors. TCRdb's copy holds only in-frame clones and misses some; the assay was immunoSEQ multiplex PCR. The data contain 79,000 or so clones, roughly nine tenths of them seen just once; the ten biggest clones take up about 0.25%. Specimen: T cells isolated from PBMCs. Receptors originate from a human donor in good health.

V gene TRBV6-5 combines with J gene TRBJ2-1; 8 positions agree with TRBD1. Looked up from germline, CDR1 is MNHEY and CDR2 is SVGAGI. This CDR3 contains 11 residues. V was pared by 6 bases and J by 13 bases, with 5 bases of the junction left unmatched. CDR3 residues: CASRDRVTQFF. CDR3 nucleotides: TGTGCCAGCAGGGACAGGGTCACTCAGTTCTTC.

The chain links TRBV14 to TRBJ2-7; D remains unclear. V lost 1 base and J 3 bases, leaving 7 bases between the germline ends. The CDR3 runs to 13 residues. Germline V CDR1 and CDR2: SGHDN, FVKESK. This chain's CDR3 is CASSQASGYEQYF. CDR3 DNA sequence: TGTGCCAGCAGCCAAGCGTCCGGCTACGAGCAGTACTTC.

This clone was observed once. The chain couples TRBV9 to TRBJ1-4; maybe TRBD1 (6 bases). This CDR3 region has 15 residues. V lost 2 bases, J lost 8 bases, and 16 bases lay in between. Germline-derived CDR1 and CDR2 are SGDLS and YYNGEE. As DNA, the CDR3 is TGTGCCAGCAGCGTGGGGCACCAGGGGAACGAAAAACTGTTTTTT. Amino acids: CASSVGHQGNEKLFF.

The V gene is TRBV4-1, the J gene TRBJ2-7, with D possibly TRBD1 on 5 matching bases. Germline lookup yields CDR1 MGHRA and CDR2 YSYEKL. V lost 4 bases to trimming and J lost 1 base, with 14 bases between them. The CDR3 has 15 residues. CDR3 loop: CASSLSQTESYEQYF. Here the CDR3 DNA reads TGCGCCAGCAGCCTCTCACAGACAGAGTCCTACGAGCAGTACTTC.

V usage is TRBV9 and J usage is TRBJ1-2; D unclear. CDR1 is SGDLS, CDR2 YYNGEE, per germline. This CDR3 region has 12 residues. V gave up 3 bases and J gave up 7 bases, with 10 bases separating them. CDR3 DNA: TGTGCCAGCAGCGGTCAGGTGGGTGGCTACACCTTC. It codes for CASSGQVGGYTF. Complete variable domain (other parts from reference TRBV9 and TRBJ1-2): DSGVTQTPKHLITATGQRVTLRCSPRSGDLSVYWYQQSLDQGLQFLIQYYNGEERAKGNILERFSAQQFPDLHSELNLSSLELGDSALYFCASSGQVGGYTFGSGTRLTVV.

The V and J genes are TRBV11-2 and TRBJ1-5, with D possibly being TRBD1 (5 bases). Trimming cost V 5 bases and J 2 bases, with 16 bases left between them. The CDR3 totals 16 residues. Germline CDR1 and CDR2: SGHAT and FQNNGV. The CDR3 here is CASSPETGLGNQPQHF. Written as DNA, the CDR3 is TGTGCCAGCAGCCCTGAGACGGGACTTGGCAATCAGCCCCAGCATTTT.

V is TRBV13 and J is TRBJ2-3; TRBD2 matches at 8 bases. Germline CDR1 and CDR2: PRHDT and FYEKMQ (reference sequence). Unmatched junction bases numbered 4, after V lost 4 bases and J lost 1 base. The CDR3 loop spans 15 amino acids. The CDR3 loop is CASSWRGVGTDTQYF. The DNA of the CDR3 is TGTGCCAGCAGCTGGCGGGGGGTCGGCACAGATACGCAGTATTTT. The variable domain in full, with the rest retrieved from reference TRBV13 and TRBJ2-3, is AAGVIQSPRHLIKEKRETATLKCYPIPRHDTVYWYQQGPGQDPQFLISFYEKMQSDKGSIPDRFSAQQFSDYHSELNMSSLELGDSALYFCASSWRGVGTDTQYFGPGTRLTVL.

The chain is built from TRBV11-3 and TRBJ2-2; 8 bases agree with TRBD2. The CDR3 spans 14 residues. Germline assignment: CDR1 SGHNT and CDR2 YENEEA. V lost 3 bases to trimming and J lost 6 bases; unmatched junction nucleotides: 3. The CDR3 spells CASSLRTSSGELFF. The CDR3 coding sequence is TGTGCCAGCAGCTTGAGGACTAGCTCCGGGGAGCTGTTTTTT.

This chain connects TRBV28 to TRBJ2-7; 10 bases line up with TRBD2. J was trimmed by 6 bases and V by 6 bases; bases with no gene match: 14. The CDR3 consists of 16 residues. Per germline, CDR1 MDHEN and CDR2 SYDVKM. DNA for the CDR3: TGTGCCAGCAGCCGGGCGGGTCTAGCGGGAGCTGTCGAGCAGTACTTC. Amino acid sequence: CASSRAGLAGAVEQYF.

This sequence joins TRBV4-2 and TRBJ2-7, with 11 bases lining up with TRBD2. The CDR3 runs 16 residues. V lost 6 bases to trimming and J lost 3 bases; unmatched junction nucleotides: 10. Looked up from germline, CDR1 is LGHNA and CDR2 is YNFKEQ. CDR3 DNA: TGTGCCAGCAGTTCCGCCGGGACTAGCGGAGACTACGAGCAGTACTTC. Its protein is CASSSAGTSGDYEQYF.

This chain links TRBV5-1 with TRBJ1-1; D not certain. Trimming pared 0 bases from V and 8 bases from J, leaving 14 bases between. From germline, CDR1 is SGHRS and CDR2 YFSETQ. The CDR3 spans 14 residues. In DNA, the CDR3 is TGCGCCAGCAGCTTGGACGGAGCCCGGTGGGAAGCTTTCTTT. As protein: CASSLDGARWEAFF.

This clone was recorded only once. The V gene is TRBV10-2, the J gene TRBJ2-7, with 9 bases aligning to TRBD2. Germline trimming cut 10 bases from V and 2 bases from J; bases unmatched to any gene: 12. The CDR3 length is 15 residues. Germline V gene lookup returns CDR1 WSHSY and CDR2 SAAADI. This CDR3 reads CATTVGPSGTYEQYF. The CDR3 region has the DNA TGCGCCACCACGGTGGGTCCTAGCGGGACCTACGAGCAGTACTTC.

This sequence joins TRBV19 and TRBJ2-1; D unclear. The CDR3 is 12 residues long. The V and J ends lost 5 bases and 8 bases respectively, with 10 bases between them. Germline V gene sequence: CDR1 LNHDA, CDR2 SQIVND (reference sequence). The CDR3 reads CASSVGSYEQFF. The CDR3 nucleotides are TGTGCCAGTAGTGTCGGGTCGTATGAGCAGTTCTTC.

This clone was counted a single time. V and J are TRBV12-5 and TRBJ1-2; the D gene is possibly TRBD1 (5 bases). Germline-derived CDR1 and CDR2 are LGHNT and FRNRAP. The CDR3 is made up of 12 amino acids. V gave up 2 bases and J gave up 7 bases, with 8 bases separating them. CDR3 residues: CASGLWTTGYTF. The DNA for the CDR3 is TGTGCTAGTGGTTTGTGGACAACTGGCTACACCTTC.

The chain has TRBV27 and TRBJ2-7; 7 positions match TRBD2. V trimming: 0 bases; J trimming: 4 bases; junction bases outside the gene matches: 3. Germline CDR1 MNHEY, CDR2 SMNVEV (reference sequence). This CDR3 region has 14 residues. This chain's CDR3 is CASSLSSGMYEQYF. CDR3 bases: TGTGCCAGCAGTTTATCCAGCGGGATGTACGAGCAGTACTTC.

The chain joins TRBV5-1 to TRBJ1-1; D ambiguous. CDR3 size: 14 residues. The germline CDR1 and CDR2 sequences are SGHRS and YFSETQ. V was clipped by 2 bases and J by 0 bases, with 8 bases between them. CDR3 sequence (DNA): TGCGCCAGCAGCTTTGGAGGAATGAACACTGAAGCTTTCTTT. This codes for CASSFGGMNTEAFF.

The chain couples TRBV6-5 to TRBJ1-2; D is ambiguous. Trimming took 11 bases from V and 4 from J, leaving 14 bases between them. The germline gives CDR1 MNHEY, CDR2 SVGAGI. CDR3 length equals 12 residues. CDR3 sequence (DNA): TGTGCCGTACAATGGTTAGCCTATGGCTACACCTTC. Translated, it gives CAVQWLAYGYTF.

This chain connects TRBV18 to TRBJ2-6, with D possibly TRBD2 on 5 matching bases. Trimming took 0 bases from V and 1 from J, leaving 7 bases between them. Per germline, CDR1 KGHSH and CDR2 LQKENI. There are 16 residues in the CDR3. CDR3 nucleotides: TGTGCCAGCTCACCACCAGGCGGGTCTGGGGCCAACGTCCTGACTTTC. Its protein is CASSPPGGSGANVLTF.

The chain combines TRBV6-6 with TRBJ1-1, with D possibly being TRBD1 (6 bases). The length of the CDR3 is 13 residues. With 10 bases removed from V and 4 bases from J, the gap between germline ends came to 16 bases. Germline values: CDR1 MNHNY, CDR2 SVGAGI (reference sequence). The CDR3 sequence: CAISQGVLTEAFF. The CDR3, as DNA: TGTGCCATCTCACAGGGCGTCCTCACTGAAGCTTTCTTT.

The chain recombines TRBV29-1 with TRBJ2-5, with 8 bases fitting TRBD1. The CDR3 has 14 residues. Germline V gene lookup returns CDR1 SQVTM and CDR2 ANQGSEA. With 5 bases clipped from V and 4 bases from J, the junction kept 9 bases outside the gene matches. The CDR3 protein is CSVKVQTGVETQYF. CDR3 sequence (DNA): TGCAGCGTTAAGGTCCAGACAGGGGTAGAGACCCAGTACTTC.

The chain uses TRBV11-2 and TRBJ2-3; 7 bases match TRBD2. This CDR3 region has 17 residues. Germline V gene sequence: CDR1 SGHAT, CDR2 FQNNGV. Unmatched junction bases numbered 11, after V lost 0 bases and J lost 5 bases. The CDR3 region is CASSLEGTIPSGDTQYF. The DNA for the CDR3 is TGTGCCAGCAGCTTAGAAGGGACTATTCCCTCCGGAGATACGCAGTATTTT. Full variable domain (outside the CDR3, taken from reference TRBV11-2 and TRBJ2-3): EAGVAQSPRYKIIEKRQSVAFWCNPISGHATLYWYQQILGQGPKLLIQFQNNGVVDDSQLPKDRFSAERLKGVDSTLKIQPAKLEDSAVYLCASSLEGTIPSGDTQYFGPGTRLTVL.

CDR3 region: CASSQVPGGNEKLFF. The DNA of the CDR3 is TGTGCCAGCAGCCAAGTTCCAGGGGGGAATGAAAAACTGTTTTTT. The chain recombines TRBV4-2 with TRBJ1-4, with 7 nucleotides matching TRBD1. Trimming cost V 1 base and J 5 bases; bases outside gene matches: 4. CDR1 is LGHNA, CDR2 YNFKEQ, per germline. The length of the CDR3 is 15 residues.

The CDR3 DNA follows: TGTGCCAGCAGTGAAAGGGGGCTCGACGAGCAGTACTTC. Protein sequence: CASSERGLDEQYF. The chain links TRBV2 to TRBJ2-7, with 7 bases identical to TRBD1. CDR3 length equals 13 residues. The V and J ends lost 2 bases and 5 bases, in that order; junction bases with no gene match: 3. The germline CDR1 and CDR2 sequences are SNHLY and FYNNEI.

The chain combines TRBV19 with TRBJ2-7, with 8 nucleotides matching TRBD2. This CDR3 spans 15 amino acids. V shed 5 bases, J shed 4 bases, and the junction held 10 bases outside the gene matches. Germline CDR1 is LNHDA and CDR2 is SQIVND (reference sequence). The chain's CDR3 is CASSVSSGAPYEQYF. In DNA, the CDR3 is TGTGCCAGTAGTGTGAGTAGCGGGGCACCGTACGAGCAGTACTTC.

The chain couples TRBV18 to TRBJ1-3; the D gene is possibly TRBD1 (6 bases). The V end was cut by 1 base, the J end by 0 bases, with 10 bases between. The CDR3 has 16 residues. Germline loops: CDR1 KGHSH, CDR2 LQKENI. This CDR3 reads CASSPLGQSSGNTIYF. Written as DNA, the CDR3 is TGTGCCAGCTCACCACTCGGACAGAGCTCTGGAAACACCATATATTTT.

This chain joins TRBV27 and TRBJ2-7; TRBD1 aligns across 8 bases. Looked up from germline, CDR1 is MNHEY and CDR2 is SMNVEV (reference sequence). V shed 6 bases and J 3 bases; nucleotides not matched to a gene: 16. The CDR3 consists of 17 residues. CDR3 coding DNA: TGTGCCAGCAGCTCAGCCCCGGGACAGGCACGATTCTACGAGCAGTACTTC. This sequence encodes CASSSAPGQARFYEQYF.

The V and J genes are TRBV10-2 and TRBJ2-3; D uncertain. The CDR3 contains 12 residues. CDR1 and CDR2 from the germline V gene are WSHSY and SAAADI. Trimming stripped 6 bases from V and 3 bases from J, with 7 bases between. In DNA, the CDR3 is TGCGCCAGCAGCCAACAGACAGATACGCAGTATTTT. Translating it yields CASSQQTDTQYF.

This clone showed up just a few times. The V call is TRBV15, the J call TRBJ1-1; no reliable D call. Germline assignment: CDR1 LNHNV and CDR2 YYDKDF (reference sequence). Trimming removed 1 base from V and 4 bases from J, with 10 bases in between. The CDR3 has 14 amino acids. The CDR3: CATSRAEGATEAFF. The CDR3 DNA sequence: TGTGCCACCAGCAGAGCGGAGGGAGCCACTGAAGCTTTCTTT.

This chain connects TRBV7-9 to TRBJ1-1, with a tentative D call TRBD1 (5 bases). The CDR3 covers 15 residues. CDR1 is SEHNR, CDR2 FQNEAQ, per germline (reference sequence). V lost 3 bases, J lost 0 bases, and 11 bases lay in between. This chain's CDR3 is CASSFPGNLNTEAFF. The CDR3 DNA reads as TGTGCCAGCAGCTTTCCAGGGAACTTGAACACTGAAGCTTTCTTT. The whole variable domain, remainder taken from reference TRBV7-9 and TRBJ1-1, is DTGVSQNPRHKITKRGQNVTFRCDPISEHNRLYWYRQTLGQGPEFLTYFQNEAQLEKSRLLSDRFSAERPKGSFSTLEIQRTEQGDSAMYLCASSFPGNLNTEAFFGQGTRLTVV.